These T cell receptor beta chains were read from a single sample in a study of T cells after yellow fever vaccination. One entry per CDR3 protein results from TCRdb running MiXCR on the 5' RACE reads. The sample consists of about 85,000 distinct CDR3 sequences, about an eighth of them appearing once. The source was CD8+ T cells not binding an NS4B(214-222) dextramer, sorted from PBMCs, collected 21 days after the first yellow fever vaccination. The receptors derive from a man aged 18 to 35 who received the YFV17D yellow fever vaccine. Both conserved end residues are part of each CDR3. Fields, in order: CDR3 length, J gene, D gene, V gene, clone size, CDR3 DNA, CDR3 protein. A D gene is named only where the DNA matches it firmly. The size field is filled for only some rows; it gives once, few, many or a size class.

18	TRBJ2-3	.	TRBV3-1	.	TGTGCCAGCAGCCCGCTAGTCGTTCCGGTCAGACCCACAGATACGCAGTATTTT	CASSPLVVPVRPTDTQYF
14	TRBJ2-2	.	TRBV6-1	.	TGTGCCAGCAGTCGCTCACAGGGATCCGGGGAGCTGTTTTTT	CASSRSQGSGELFF
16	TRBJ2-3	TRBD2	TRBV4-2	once	TGTGCCAGCAGCCAAGATAAGCGGGGGAGCACAGATACGCAGTATTTT	CASSQDKRGSTDTQYF
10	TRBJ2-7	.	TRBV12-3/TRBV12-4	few	TGTGCTAGTGCCAAGTACGAGCAGTACTTC	CASAKYEQYF
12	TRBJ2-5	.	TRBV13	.	TGTGCCAGCAGCCTACTAGCAGAGACCCAGTACTTC	CASSLLAETQYF
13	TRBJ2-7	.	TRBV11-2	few	TGTGCCAGCAGCCTTGACGTCTCCTACGAGCAGTACTTC	CASSLDVSYEQYF
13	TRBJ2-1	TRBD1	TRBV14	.	TGTGCCAGCCGGGACAGGGTTTACAATGAGCAGTTCTTC	CASRDRVYNEQFF
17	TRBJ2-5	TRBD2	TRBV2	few	TGTGCCAGCAGCTATACCCCGAGCGGGGAACGCTCTGAGACCCAGTACTTC	CASSYTPSGERSETQYF
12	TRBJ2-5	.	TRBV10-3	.	TGTGCCATCAGGGACTCTGAGGAGACCCAGTACTTC	CAIRDSEETQYF
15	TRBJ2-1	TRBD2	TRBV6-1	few	TGTGCCGTTACATATTCTAGCGGGGGCCACAATGAGCAGTTCTTC	CAVTYSSGGHNEQFF
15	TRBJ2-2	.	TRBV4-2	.	TGTGCCAGCAGCCTACCATCGTCGGGAACCGGGGAGCTGTTTTTT	CASSLPSSGTGELFF
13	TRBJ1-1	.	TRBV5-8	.	TGTGCCAGCAGCTTGAAGGGGTTGTCTGAAGCTTTCTTT	CASSLKGLSEAFF
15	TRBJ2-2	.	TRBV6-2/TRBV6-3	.	TGTGCCAGCAGTTACTTGCAGGGTAACACCGGGGAGCTGTTTTTT	CASSYLQGNTGELFF
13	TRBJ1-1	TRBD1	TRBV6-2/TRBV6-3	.	TGTGCCAGCAGCGGGACAGGGGGCACTGAAGCTTTCTTT	CASSGTGGTEAFF
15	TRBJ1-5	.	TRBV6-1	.	TGTGCCAGCAGTGCCCGGACAGTAGTGGATTCGTCCCAGCATTTT	CASSARTVVDSSQHF
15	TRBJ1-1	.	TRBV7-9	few	TGTGCCAGCAGCAAAATAACAGGGTTGAACACTGAAGCTTTCTTT	CASSKITGLNTEAFF
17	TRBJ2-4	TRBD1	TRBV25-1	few	TGTGCCAGCAGTGAAGAAATCCCAAGGACAGGGGAAAACATTCAGTACTTC	CASSEEIPRTGENIQYF
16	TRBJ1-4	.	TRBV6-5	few	TGTGCCAGCAGTTTACAGGGAGTGTACGGAGCTGAAAAACTGTTTTTT	CASSLQGVYGAEKLFF
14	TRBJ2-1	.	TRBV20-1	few	TGCAGTGCTAGAGATCGGTGGGCCGGTAATGAGCAGTTCTTC	CSARDRWAGNEQFF
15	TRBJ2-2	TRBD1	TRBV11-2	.	TGTGCCAGCAGCCCGGGACAGCTGAACACCGGGGAGCTGTTTTTT	CASSPGQLNTGELFF
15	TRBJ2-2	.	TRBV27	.	TGTGCCAGCAGTCATGAACAGGGAGTCACCGGGGAGCTGTTTTTT	CASSHEQGVTGELFF
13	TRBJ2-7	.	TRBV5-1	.	TGCGCCAGCAGCGGAGGACATAGCTACGAGCAGTACTTC	CASSGGHSYEQYF
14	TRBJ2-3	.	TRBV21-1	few	TGTGCCAGCAGCCCGGGGGGGGGGACAGATACGCAGTATTTT	CASSPGGGTDTQYF
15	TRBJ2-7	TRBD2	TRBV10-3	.	TGTGCCATCGTCGCGGGGGGGATGGGCTCCTACGAGCAGTACTTC	CAIVAGGMGSYEQYF
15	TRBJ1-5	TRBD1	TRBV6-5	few	TGTGCCAGCAGTTTGACAGGGGGCAGCAATCAGCCCCAGCATTTT	CASSLTGGSNQPQHF
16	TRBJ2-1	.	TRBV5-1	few	TGCGCCAGCAGCTTGGTGGAGGCCTTAGGGTTCAATGAGCAGTTCTTC	CASSLVEALGFNEQFF
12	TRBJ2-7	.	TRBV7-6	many	TGTGCCAGCAGCTTAGTGCCCTACGAGCAGTACTTC	CASSLVPYEQYF
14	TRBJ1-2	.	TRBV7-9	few	TGTGCCAGCAGCCCCCTCGGGACCCCGCTAGGCTACACCTTC	CASSPLGTPLGYTF
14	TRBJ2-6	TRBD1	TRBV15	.	TGTGCCACCAGCCTGACAGGGGGGGCCAACGTCCTGACTTTC	CATSLTGGANVLTF
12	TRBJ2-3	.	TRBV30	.	TGTGCCCATGTTTCTGTGTCTGATACGCAGTATTTT	CAHVSVSDTQYF
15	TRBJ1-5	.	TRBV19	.	TGTGCCAGCGAGTGGCATCAGGGAAGCAATCAGCCCCAGCATTTT	CASEWHQGSNQPQHF
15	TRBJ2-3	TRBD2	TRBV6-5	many	TGTGCCAGCAGTTCAGGCGGGGGGGCCACAGATACGCAGTATTTT	CASSSGGGATDTQYF
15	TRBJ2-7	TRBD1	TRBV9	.	TGTGCCAGCAGCGATAACCTACAGGGGTCCTACGAGCAGTACTTC	CASSDNLQGSYEQYF
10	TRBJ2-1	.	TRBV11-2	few	TGTGCCAGCAGCTCCAATGAGCAGTTCTTC	CASSSNEQFF
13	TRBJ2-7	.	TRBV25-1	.	TGTGCCAGCAGTGGCCGGGTCATCTACGAGCAGTACTTC	CASSGRVIYEQYF
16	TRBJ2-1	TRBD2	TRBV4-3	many	TGCGCCAGCAGCCAAAGTAGCGGGGGGGCCTACAATGAGCAGTTCTTC	CASSQSSGGAYNEQFF
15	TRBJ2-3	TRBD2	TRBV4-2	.	TGTGCCAGCAGCCCACTGACTAGCGGGGGCGGTACGCAGTATTTT	CASSPLTSGGGTQYF
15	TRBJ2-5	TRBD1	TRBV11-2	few	TGTGCCAGCAGCTTCGGACAACAGGGGGGCGAGACCCAGTACTTC	CASSFGQQGGETQYF
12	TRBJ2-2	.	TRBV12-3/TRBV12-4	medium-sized	TGTGCCAGCAGCCAGGGAACCGGGGAGCTGTTTTTT	CASSQGTGELFF
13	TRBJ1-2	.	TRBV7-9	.	TGTGCCAGCAGCTTAGACACTAACTATGGCTACACCTTC	CASSLDTNYGYTF
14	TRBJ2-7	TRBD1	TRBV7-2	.	TGTGCCAGCAGCTTAGCCGCAGGGGGCTACGAGCAGTACTTC	CASSLAAGGYEQYF
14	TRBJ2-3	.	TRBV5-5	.	TGTGCCAGCAGCTGGGGCACCGGGCCCGATACGCAGTATTTT	CASSWGTGPDTQYF
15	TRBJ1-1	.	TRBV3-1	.	TGTGCCAGCAGCCCCCCCTTTGGTTTTAACACTGAAGCTTTCTTT	CASSPPFGFNTEAFF
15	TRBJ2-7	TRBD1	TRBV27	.	TGTGCCAGCAGTATTGAGGGGGCGAAGATCTACGAGCAGTACTTC	CASSIEGAKIYEQYF
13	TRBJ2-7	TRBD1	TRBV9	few	TGTGCCAGCAGCGCGACAGGGGCAGGAGAGCAGTACTTC	CASSATGAGEQYF
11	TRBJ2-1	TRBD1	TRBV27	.	TGTGCCAGCGGACAGGGGAATGAGCAGTTCTTC	CASGQGNEQFF
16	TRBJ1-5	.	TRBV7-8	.	TGTGCCAGCAGCTTAGTTGGGGTGACCAGCAATCAGCCCCAGCATTTT	CASSLVGVTSNQPQHF
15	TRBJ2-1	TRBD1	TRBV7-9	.	TGTGCCAGCAGCCCGAAGACAGGGAATACGCGTGAGCAGTTCTTC	CASSPKTGNTREQFF
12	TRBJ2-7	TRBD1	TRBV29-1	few	TGCAGCGTGGGGACAGGGAAGAACGAGCAGTACTTC	CSVGTGKNEQYF
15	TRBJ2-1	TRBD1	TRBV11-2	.	TGTGCCAGCAGCTTAGAACAGGGGGCCTACAATGAGCAGTTCTTC	CASSLEQGAYNEQFF